This T cell receptor beta chain was retrieved from a study of T cell repertoires in cytomegalovirus infection (dated 2019 in TCRdb). Study-level background: The HLA type of each donor mattered for the analysis, because public TCR beta signatures pointed to carriage of CMV infection along with the matching HLA type.

General study outcomes and caveats: In both this cohort and an independent roughly 360-donor cohort, the cumulative frequency of public TCR beta family members distinguished carriers of CMV infection plus the relevant HLA type. The ex vivo response was dominated by HLA-C-restricted CMV-specific TCR beta clonotypes, which also provided the single most frequent clonotype in two of eight donors.

This clonotype appeared a few times. No cognate antigen has been identified for it. Qualities for individual bases were not recorded, and no much larger clone is one base off. Sequencing used an Illumina HiSeq 1500. TCRdb ran its own pipeline on the public reads, namely fastp trimming at Q25 and MiXCR clone calling, and kept in-frame beta chains. CDR3 protein duplicates are merged, each entry listing the most common genes and DNA. This sample has fewer than 550,000 distinct CDR3 sequences in its table, and approximately 17% of those were observed once. The top ten constitute roughly 25% of the sample. The CDR1 and CDR2 encoded by the germline V gene (reference sequence) are LGHDT and YNNKEL. The CDR3 spans 18 residues, from the cysteine through the phenylalanine. CDR3 DNA is the only sequence kept; it has 54 bases, read in frame from the first base. The junction carries 22 bases between V and J, which are trimmed by 0 bases and 4 bases respectively.

The clonotype originates from a human donor in good health (CMV status not recorded). Some clones in this sample may be carry-over from other donors' samples. The chain links TRBV3-1 with TRBJ2-7; TRBD2 could be the D gene, as 6 bases match. The sample consisted of CD8+ T cells from PBMCs. The DNA reads TGTGCCAGCAGCCAAGAAGAGGGAGAGGACTACCCACCGTACGAGCAGTACTTC. It translates as CASSQEEGEDYPPYEQYF.